The subject of this entry is one T cell receptor beta chain. Its specificity is not known. It was with 60 Vbeta and 13 Jbeta primers that the PCR ran. The repertoire was sequenced with immunoSEQ multiplex PCR; TCRdb's copy has only in-frame clones and lacks some. The sample shows about 130,000 clones, and 2% sits with its ten largest clones. The data stem from a study of cytomegalovirus exposure and HLA in healthy donors. Study outcomes and limitations: Usually a TCR sequence was rare, but some public TCRs were found in many donors.

The CDR3 runs to 11 residues. Trimming took 10 bases from V and 6 from J, leaving 13 bases between them. Germline V lookup: CDR1 MDHEN, CDR2 SYDVKM. The chain uses TRBV28 and TRBJ2-7; D gene uncertain. This receptor was obtained from a woman aged 55-75 years in good health and CMV-seronegative. The sample comprised PBMCs. The CDR3 here is CANPESGEQYF. As DNA, the CDR3 is TGTGCCAACCCGGAGAGTGGCGAGCAGTACTTC.